This TCR beta chain was captured in a study of Ad26.COV2.S vaccination and SARS-CoV-2 variants. Study at large: Into the muscle, Ad26.COV2.S was dosed once or twice, 56 days apart.

Study results and caveats: After vaccination, reports described spike-specific CD8+ and CD4+ T cell responses as showing substantial breadth.

About this clone itself: Its target is not known.

There are 15 residues in the CDR3. Germline CDR1 reads SGHKS; CDR2 reads YYEKEE (reference sequence). Trimming shortened V by 0 bases and J by 3 bases, and 12 bases separated the two germline ends. Treatment in this sample: about 20 received Ad26.COV2.S at low or high dose, single or two shots; about five received placebo; per-sample allocation not given. Day 63 following the first vaccine or placebo injection was when the samples were taken. Built on an Ad26 vector, the vaccine expressed Wuhan-strain SARS-CoV-2 spike. Only in-frame clones appear in the TCRdb table, and some are missing; sequencing was by immunoSEQ multiplex PCR. The table records approximately 480,000 clones, 87% of them present only once.

The chain couples TRBV5-5 to TRBJ1-1, with a tentative D call TRBD1 (5 bases). The clonotype originates from a person aged 18-60 years who received the Ad26.COV2.S COVID-19 vaccine or a placebo. Specimen: peripheral blood, collected in a trial of Ad26.COV2.S vaccine versus placebo. Here the CDR3 DNA reads TGTGCCAGCAGCTTGGCGGGGGAAAGGGACACTGAAGCTTTCTTT. The encoded protein is CASSLAGERDTEAFF.